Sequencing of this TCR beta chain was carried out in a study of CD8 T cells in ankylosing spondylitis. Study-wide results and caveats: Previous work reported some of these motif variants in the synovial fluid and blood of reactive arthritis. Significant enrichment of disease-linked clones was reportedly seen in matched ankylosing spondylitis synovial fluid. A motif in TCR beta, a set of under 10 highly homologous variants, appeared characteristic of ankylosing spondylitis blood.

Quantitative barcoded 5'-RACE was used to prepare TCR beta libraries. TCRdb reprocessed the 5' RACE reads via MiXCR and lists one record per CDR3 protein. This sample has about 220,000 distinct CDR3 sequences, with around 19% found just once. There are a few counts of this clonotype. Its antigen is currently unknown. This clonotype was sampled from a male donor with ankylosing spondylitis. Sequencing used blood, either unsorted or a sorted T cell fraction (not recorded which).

The CDR3: CASRELGGVTDTQYF. In DNA form, the CDR3 reads TGTGCCAGCCGCGAGCTGGGAGGTGTCACAGATACGCAGTATTTT. The J gene is TRBJ2-3, the V gene TRBV27; maybe TRBD2 (6 bases). The CDR3 has 15 amino acids. Germline lookup yields CDR1 MNHEY and CDR2 SMNVEV (reference sequence). V was cut by 8 bases and J by 2 bases, with 17 bases left in between.